What follows are 32 T cell receptor beta chains derived from one specimen sequenced in a study of blood T cell repertoires in COVID-19. Assay used: immunoSEQ multiplex PCR; TCRdb lists only in-frame clones, some missing. The sample shows 400,000 to 550,000 clones, around nine tenths of them seen only once. Sequencing input: peripheral blood. The receptors shown here come from a woman aged 30 to 39 with acute or convalescent COVID-19.

This sequence joins TRBV5-4 and TRBJ2-3, with D maybe TRBD1 (7 bases). Germline CDR1 SGHNT, CDR2 YYREEE (reference sequence). V lost 3 bases and J lost 8, with 10 bases in between. The CDR3 covers 12 residues. The CDR3 protein is CASSSRGVTQYF. The CDR3 nucleotides are TGTGCCAGCAGCTCCAGGGGGGTTACGCAGTATTTT.

The chain carries TRBV28 and TRBJ1-6; D is perhaps TRBD1 (6 bases). V shed 2 bases and J shed 10 bases, with 18 bases lying between them. Germline V gene sequence: CDR1 MDHEN, CDR2 SYDVKM. The CDR3 has 16 residues. The CDR3, as DNA: TGTGCCAGCAGTTTAATCTCTCCTGTCAGGGGATCACCCCTCCACTTT. It translates to CASSLISPVRGSPLHF.

The chain couples TRBV10-2 to TRBJ2-3; the match to TRBD2 covers 11 bases. V was pared by 4 bases and J by 2 bases, with 5 bases of the junction left unmatched. This CDR3 comprises 16 residues. Germline-derived CDR1 and CDR2 are WSHSY and SAAADI. CDR3 region: CASSVDSGGVTDTQYF. CDR3 in DNA: TGCGCCAGCAGTGTGGATAGCGGGGGGGTCACAGATACGCAGTATTTT.

The gene calls are TRBV7-9 and TRBJ1-2; 9 bases fit TRBD1. Germline-derived CDR1 and CDR2 are SEHNR and FQNEAQ (reference sequence). The CDR3 contains 14 residues. V was clipped by 3 bases and J by 6 bases; unmatched bases: 5. The CDR3 reads CASSFNRGRDGYTF. In DNA form, the CDR3 reads TGTGCCAGCAGCTTTAACAGGGGGCGGGATGGCTACACCTTC.

CDR3 in DNA: TGCGCCAGCAGCCCGCCGGGGGGATCCGACATCCGCGAGCAGTACTTC. Its translation is CASSPPGGSDIREQYF. V and J are TRBV10-2 and TRBJ2-7; 7 bases are a match to TRBD2. V shed 6 bases, J shed 6 bases, and the junction held 17 bases outside the gene matches. The CDR3 is 16 amino acids. Germline V CDR1 and CDR2: WSHSY, SAAADI.

This clone has a single count. In nucleotides, the CDR3 is TGCGCCAGCAGCCTCGGACATGGGGAGTACTTC. Translation: CASSLGHGEYF. The rearrangement links TRBV5-1 to TRBJ2-7; D might be TRBD1 (5 bases). V lost 4 bases and J 11 bases, leaving 13 bases between the germline ends. This CDR3 has 11 amino acids. The V gene's germline CDR1 is SGHRS and CDR2 YFSETQ.

The chain joins TRBV5-8 to TRBJ2-5; D is perhaps TRBD2 (5 bases). CDR3 size: 17 residues. Trimming removed 2 bases from V and 2 bases from J, with 19 bases in between. Germline values: CDR1 SGHTS, CDR2 YDEGEE. The CDR3 here is CASSLGESGTVQETQYF. The DNA for the CDR3 is TGTGCCAGCAGCTTAGGCGAAAGCGGAACAGTTCAAGAGACCCAGTACTTC.

The V and J genes are TRBV19 and TRBJ1-4, with D tentatively TRBD1 (6 bases). The CDR3 is 15 residues long. Trimming stripped 4 bases from V and 2 bases from J, with 11 bases between. CDR1 LNHDA and CDR2 SQIVND come from the germline V gene (reference sequence). CDR3 protein: CASSKNRDTNEKLFF. The CDR3 coding sequence is TGTGCCAGTAGTAAGAACAGGGATACTAATGAAAAACTGTTTTTT.

This chain uses TRBV7-8 with TRBJ2-1; D gene ambiguous. Between the trimmed V and J ends, which lost 5 bases and 1 base, there was a span of 15 bases. The CDR3 has 16 amino acids. The germline gives CDR1 SGHVS, CDR2 FQNEAQ. CDR3 sequence: CASSLRGLLSYNEQFF. The CDR3 DNA reads TGTGCCAGCAGCCTTAGAGGATTACTGTCCTACAATGAGCAGTTCTTC. Filled out from reference TRBV7-8 and TRBJ2-1, the complete variable domain reads GAGVSQSPRYKVAKRGQDVALRCDPISGHVSLFWYQQALGQGPEFLTYFQNEAQLDKSGLPSDRFFAERPEGSVSTLKIQRTQQEDSAVYLCASSLRGLLSYNEQFFGPGTRLTVL.

V is TRBV14 and J is TRBJ2-5; D gene ambiguous. V dropped 1 base and J dropped 2 bases, with 8 bases sitting between them. The CDR3 extends over 14 amino acids. From germline, CDR1 is SGHDN and CDR2 FVKESK. CDR3 sequence: CASSQVNLQETQYF. CDR3 in DNA: TGTGCCAGCAGCCAAGTTAACCTACAAGAGACCCAGTACTTC.

J is TRBJ2-7 and V is TRBV11-2; 7 bases align to TRBD2. CDR1 and CDR2 from the germline V gene are SGHAT and FQNNGV. Losses at the gene ends were 1 base for V and 5 bases for J; bases not matched to a gene: 5. The length of the CDR3 is 14 residues. In DNA, the CDR3 is TGTGCCAGCAGCTTAGTGGGGGGGGTCCACGAGCAGTACTTC. Protein product: CASSLVGGVHEQYF.

The chain combines TRBV29-1 with TRBJ2-5; possible D gene TRBD2, 5 bases. This CDR3 spans 13 amino acids. Deletions cut 4 bases from V and 5 bases from J, with 14 bases between. The germline V gene has CDR1 SQVTM and CDR2 ANQGSEA. CDR3 bases: TGCAGCGTTGTTGTCCTTCGAGGGGAGACCCAGTACTTC. Protein product: CSVVVLRGETQYF. Full variable domain (outside the CDR3, taken from reference TRBV29-1 and TRBJ2-5): SAVISQKPSRDICQRGTSLTIQCQVDSQVTMMFWYRQQPGQSLTLIATANQGSEATYESGFVIDKFPISRPNLTFSTLTVSNMSPEDSSIYLCSVVVLRGETQYFGPGTRLLVL.

This clone was recorded only once. The J gene is TRBJ2-1, the V gene TRBV7-6; D is uncertain. Trimming took off 4 bases at V and 6 bases at J, with 16 bases between the two ends. Germline CDR1 SGHVS, CDR2 FNYEAQ. The CDR3 spans 15 residues. CDR3 region: CASSSPVGSPNEQFF. The CDR3 bases are TGTGCCAGCAGCTCCCCGGTGGGCAGTCCCAATGAGCAGTTCTTC.

This rearrangement joins TRBV12-3 or TRBV12-4 to TRBJ1-2; D is perhaps TRBD1 (5 bases). The CDR3 is 13 amino acids. Trimming pared 8 bases from V and 4 bases from J, leaving 14 bases between. The CDR3 reads CASRPRGIYGYTF. The CDR3 DNA is TGTGCCAGCCGCCCACGGGGGATCTATGGCTACACCTTC.

The chain links TRBV6-6 to TRBJ2-7; unclear D gene. Germline CDR1 and CDR2: MNHNY and SVGAGI (reference sequence). Between the trimmed V and J ends, which lost 6 bases and 3 bases, there was a span of 6 bases. The CDR3 has 11 residues. The DNA for the CDR3 is TGTGCCAGCAGGTTAAACTACGAGCAGTACTTC. The encoded protein is CASRLNYEQYF.

This chain uses TRBV18 with TRBJ2-3; TRBD1 matches 9 bases. CDR3 length: 15 amino acids. Losses at the gene ends were 3 bases for V and 4 bases for J; bases not matched to a gene: 5. CDR1 is KGHSH, CDR2 LQKENI, per germline. The CDR3 sequence: CASSPVTGGSDTQYF. The CDR3 region has the DNA TGTGCCAGCTCACCTGTGACAGGGGGGTCAGATACGCAGTATTTT.

The CDR3 bases are TGTGCCAGCAGCTCTGGGACAGGGAATAGTCCTGGGGCCAACGTCCTGACTTTC. Translating it yields CASSSGTGNSPGANVLTF. The V call is TRBV5-5, the J call TRBJ2-6, with 9 bases fitting TRBD1. Germline CDR1 and CDR2: SGHKS and YYEKEE (reference sequence). CDR3 length: 18 residues. V dropped 3 bases and J dropped 2; count of bases not matched to a gene: 9.

The chain combines TRBV12-5 with TRBJ1-1; D ambiguous. Germline V lookup: CDR1 LGHNT, CDR2 FRNRAP. V gave up 7 bases and J gave up 4 bases, with 10 bases separating them. The CDR3 runs 12 residues. CDR3 DNA sequence: TGTGCTAGTGCCCTGTCTGTCACTGAAGCTTTCTTT. It is translated as CASALSVTEAFF.

V and J are TRBV13 and TRBJ1-2; TRBD1 matches at 8 bases. This CDR3 is 16 amino acids long. Trimming removed 1 base from V and 6 bases from J; junction bases left unmatched: 10. Germline V CDR1 and CDR2: PRHDT, FYEKMQ (reference sequence). In nucleotides, the CDR3 is TGTGCCAGCAGCTTAGTCCGCCCAGGGGGCTATCATGGCTACACCTTC. It translates to CASSLVRPGGYHGYTF.

The chain carries TRBV29-1 and TRBJ1-4, with 7 bases matching TRBD1. CDR1 is SQVTM and CDR2 is ANQGSEA in the germline V gene. Trimming took 6 bases from V and 5 from J; bases not matched to a gene: 9. The CDR3 is 14 amino acids. For the CDR3, the DNA is TGCAGCGTGGACGACGGGACAGACAATGAAAAACTGTTTTTT. Translated, it gives CSVDDGTDNEKLFF.

The V gene is TRBV7-6, the J gene TRBJ2-3; 7 bases are shared with TRBD2. The CDR3 runs 15 residues. Germline V gives CDR1 SGHVS, CDR2 FNYEAQ. V was pared by 5 bases and J by 1 base, with 6 bases of the junction left unmatched. The CDR3 DNA reads as TGTGCCAGCAGCCTCTTTACTAGCGGCACAGATACGCAGTATTTT. Its protein is CASSLFTSGTDTQYF.

The V call is TRBV4-1, the J call TRBJ2-1; 11 bases are a match to TRBD2. The CDR3 runs 16 residues. Trimming cost V 1 base and J 4 bases; bases outside gene matches: 3. The germline V gene has CDR1 MGHRA and CDR2 YSYEKL. The CDR3 here is CASSQVGTSGYNEQFF. The CDR3 DNA reads as TGCGCCAGCAGCCAAGTCGGGACTAGCGGTTACAATGAGCAGTTCTTC.

This clone was observed at least ten times. V usage is TRBV18 and J usage is TRBJ1-5; D is possibly TRBD1 (5 bases). CDR3 size: 13 residues. V lost 1 base, J lost 4 bases, and 5 bases lay in between. Germline V gene sequence: CDR1 KGHSH, CDR2 LQKENI. The CDR3: CASSPQGNQPQHF. The CDR3 nucleotides read TGTGCCAGCTCACCACAGGGGAATCAGCCCCAGCATTTT.

This chain uses TRBV2 with TRBJ1-6, with TRBD1 matching over 10 bases. The germline CDR1 and CDR2 sequences are SNHLY and FYNNEI. J gave up 9 bases and V 3 bases, and 8 bases lay outside the gene matches. The CDR3 is 16 amino acids. The CDR3 region has the DNA TGTGCCAGCAGTGAGAGGACAGGGGGGGTCAGTTCACCCCTCCACTTT. Residues: CASSERTGGVSSPLHF.

The chain uses TRBV19 and TRBJ1-5; D may be TRBD1 (6 bases). CDR3 length: 13 residues. Germline-derived CDR1 and CDR2 are LNHDA and SQIVND (reference sequence). V was cut by 5 bases and J by 7 bases, with 12 bases left in between. Here the CDR3 reads CASSRQVGQPQHF. As DNA, the CDR3 is TGTGCCAGTAGTCGACAGGTCGGGCAGCCCCAGCATTTT.

The V gene is TRBV11-2, the J gene TRBJ2-7, with 8 bases lining up with TRBD1. The CDR3 sequence is 15 residues long. The trim removed 5 bases at V and 4 bases at J, leaving 10 bases unmatched. From germline, CDR1 is SGHAT and CDR2 FQNNGV. The CDR3 DNA follows: TGTGCCAGCAGCCCACGCGCGGACAGGGTTTACGAGCAGTACTTC. Translated, it gives CASSPRADRVYEQYF.

The V gene is TRBV5-6, the J gene TRBJ1-6, with 7 bases aligning to TRBD1. V gave up 0 bases and J gave up 10 bases; unmatched junction bases: 10. The V gene's germline CDR1 is SGHDT and CDR2 YYEEEE. This CDR3 spans 16 amino acids. The DNA for the CDR3 is TGTGCCAGCAGCTTGGAGACAGGGAATGGGAGATCACCCCTCCACTTT. It specifies CASSLETGNGRSPLHF.

V gene TRBV20-1 combines with J gene TRBJ2-1, with 7 positions matching TRBD1. The CDR3 runs 11 residues. Germline values: CDR1 DFQATT, CDR2 SNEGSKA (reference sequence). V shed 7 bases and J 7 bases; nucleotides not matched to a gene: 4. CDR3 residues: CSVDRANEQFF. The CDR3 DNA reads TGCAGTGTAGACAGGGCTAATGAGCAGTTCTTC.

This clone was counted a single time. The rearrangement uses TRBV7-2 and TRBJ2-5; 13 positions agree with TRBD2. The CDR3 length is 18 residues. The germline gives CDR1 SGHTA, CDR2 FQGNSA. The J segment lost 2 bases and the V segment lost 2 bases, leaving 8 bases of the junction unmatched. For the CDR3, the DNA is TGTGCCAGCAGCTTAAGGAGACTAGCGGGGGGTCTTCAAGAGACCCAGTACTTC. Translation: CASSLRRLAGGLQETQYF.

V and J are TRBV6-6 and TRBJ2-3, with D hard to call. The CDR3 spans 17 residues. V was shortened by 5 bases and J by 2 bases, with 20 bases between the two germline ends. Per the germline V gene, CDR1 is MNHNY and CDR2 is SVGAGI (reference sequence). The CDR3 sequence: CASSRTAAAVVTDTQYF. CDR3 DNA sequence: TGTGCCAGCAGTCGAACGGCGGCAGCCGTTGTCACAGATACGCAGTATTTT.

DNA for the CDR3: TGTGCCAGCAGACAATACAGGGGCGAGCAGTACTTC. Translated, it gives CASRQYRGEQYF. The chain uses TRBV6-5 and TRBJ2-7; 7 bases map to TRBD1. The CDR3 loop spans 12 amino acids. Trimming at V came to 6 bases and at J to 6 bases, leaving 5 bases not matched to a gene. In germline, CDR1 is MNHEY, CDR2 SVGAGI.

The chain joins TRBV4-1 to TRBJ2-1, with a weak D call TRBD2 (5 bases). Trimming cost V 4 bases and J 0 bases, with 16 bases left between them. The CDR3 has 17 residues. From germline, CDR1 is MGHRA and CDR2 YSYEKL. CDR3 amino acids: CASSLRTGFSSYNEQFF. DNA for the CDR3: TGCGCCAGCAGCCTCCGGACGGGATTTAGCTCCTACAATGAGCAGTTCTTC.